These 2 T cell receptor beta chains came from one sample sequenced in a study of cytomegalovirus exposure and HLA in healthy donors. Clones were read by immunoSEQ multiplex PCR, and TCRdb kept only the in-frame ones, dropping some. The sample lists under 200,000 clones, approximately 86% seen once, with more than 2% in the top ten. The sequencing input was PBMCs. The receptors shown here come from a woman aged 18-29 years in good health and CMV-seronegative.

The V call is TRBV7-9, the J call TRBJ1-3, with TRBD1 matching over 8 bases. V dropped 1 base and J dropped 14; count of bases not matched to a gene: 10. This CDR3 has 14 residues. CDR1 and CDR2 from the germline V gene are SEHNR and FQNEAQ (reference sequence). For the CDR3, the DNA is TGTGCCAGCAGCTTAGAAACAGGGGGAATCCCGTTATATTTT. Residues: CASSLETGGIPLYF.

This clone was found a few times. The chain is built from TRBV18 and TRBJ1-2, with 7 nucleotides matching TRBD1. V shed 5 bases and J 3 bases; nucleotides not matched to a gene: 3. The CDR3 contains 13 residues. Germline V gene data show CDR1 as KGHSH and CDR2 as LQKENI. The CDR3 nucleotides are TGTGCCAGCTCAGAAGACAGGGACTATGGCTACACCTTC. Amino acids: CASSEDRDYGYTF. The variable domain in full, completed from reference TRBV18 and TRBJ1-2, reads NAGVMQNPRHLVRRRGQEARLRCSPMKGHSHVYWYRQLPEEGLKFMVYLQKENIIDESGMPKERFSAEFPKEGPSILRIQQVVRGDSAAYFCASSEDRDYGYTFGSGTRLTVV.